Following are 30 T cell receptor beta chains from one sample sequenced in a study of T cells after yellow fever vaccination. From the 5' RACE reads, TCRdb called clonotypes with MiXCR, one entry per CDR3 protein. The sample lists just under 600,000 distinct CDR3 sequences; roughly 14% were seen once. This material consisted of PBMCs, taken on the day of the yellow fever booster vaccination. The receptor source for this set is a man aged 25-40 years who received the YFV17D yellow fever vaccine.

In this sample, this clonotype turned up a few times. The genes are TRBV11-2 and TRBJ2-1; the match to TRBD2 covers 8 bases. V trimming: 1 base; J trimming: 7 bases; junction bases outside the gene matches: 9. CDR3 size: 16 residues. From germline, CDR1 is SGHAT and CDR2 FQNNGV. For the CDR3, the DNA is TGTGCCAGCAGCTTAGGGCCCGGACTAGCTGCTAATGAGCAGTTCTTC. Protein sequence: CASSLGPGLAANEQFF. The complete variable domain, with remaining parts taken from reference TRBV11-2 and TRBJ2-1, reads EAGVAQSPRYKIIEKRQSVAFWCNPISGHATLYWYQQILGQGPKLLIQFQNNGVVDDSQLPKDRFSAERLKGVDSTLKIQPAKLEDSAVYLCASSLGPGLAANEQFFGPGTRLTVL.

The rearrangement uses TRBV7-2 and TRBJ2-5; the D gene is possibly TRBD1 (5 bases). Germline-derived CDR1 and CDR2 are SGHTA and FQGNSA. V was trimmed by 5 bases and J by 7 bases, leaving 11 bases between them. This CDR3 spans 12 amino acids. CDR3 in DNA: TGTGCCAGCAGCCCGCCAAGGGGGACCCAGTACTTC. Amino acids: CASSPPRGTQYF. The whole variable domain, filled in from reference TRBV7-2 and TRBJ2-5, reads GAGVSQSPSNKVTEKGKDVELRCDPISGHTALYWYRQSLGQGLEFLIYFQGNSAPDKSGLPSDRFSAERTGGSVSTLTIQRTQQEDSAVYLCASSPPRGTQYFGPGTRLLVL.

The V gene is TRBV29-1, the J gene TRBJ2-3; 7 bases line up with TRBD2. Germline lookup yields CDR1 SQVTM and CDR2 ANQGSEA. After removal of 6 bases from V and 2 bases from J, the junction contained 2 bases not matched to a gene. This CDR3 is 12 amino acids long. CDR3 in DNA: TGCAGCGTCGGGACTAACACAGATACGCAGTATTTT. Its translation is CSVGTNTDTQYF.

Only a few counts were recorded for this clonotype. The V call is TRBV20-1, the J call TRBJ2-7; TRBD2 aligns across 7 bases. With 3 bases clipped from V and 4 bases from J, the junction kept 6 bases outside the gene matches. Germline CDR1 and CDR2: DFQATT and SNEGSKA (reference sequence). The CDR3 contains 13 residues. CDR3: CSASWTRSYEQYF. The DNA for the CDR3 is TGCAGTGCTAGCTGGACTAGGTCTTACGAGCAGTACTTC.

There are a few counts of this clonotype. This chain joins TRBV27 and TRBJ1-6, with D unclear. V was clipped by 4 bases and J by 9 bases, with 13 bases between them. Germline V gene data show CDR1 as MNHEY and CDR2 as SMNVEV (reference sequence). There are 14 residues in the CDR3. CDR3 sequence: CASSSPLRRSPLHF. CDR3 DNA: TGTGCCAGCAGTTCCCCTCTTCGCCGTTCACCCCTCCACTTT.

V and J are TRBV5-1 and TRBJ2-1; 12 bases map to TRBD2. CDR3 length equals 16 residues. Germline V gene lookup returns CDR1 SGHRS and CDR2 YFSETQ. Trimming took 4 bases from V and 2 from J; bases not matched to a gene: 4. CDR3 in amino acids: CASSQTSGRTYNEQFF. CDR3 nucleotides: TGCGCCAGCAGCCAAACTAGCGGGAGGACCTACAATGAGCAGTTCTTC.

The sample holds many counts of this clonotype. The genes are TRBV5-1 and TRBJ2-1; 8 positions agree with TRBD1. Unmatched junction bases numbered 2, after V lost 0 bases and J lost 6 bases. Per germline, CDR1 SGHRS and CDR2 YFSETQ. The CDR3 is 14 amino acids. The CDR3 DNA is TGCGCCAGCAGCTTGGGACAGGGGACCAATGAGCAGTTCTTC. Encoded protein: CASSLGQGTNEQFF.

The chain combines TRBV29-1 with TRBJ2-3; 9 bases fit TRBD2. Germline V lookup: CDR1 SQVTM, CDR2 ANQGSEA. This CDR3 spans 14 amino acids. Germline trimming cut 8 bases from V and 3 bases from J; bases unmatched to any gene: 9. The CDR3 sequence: CSLTWTSVTDTQYF. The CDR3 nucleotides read TGCAGCCTTACTTGGACTAGCGTGACAGATACGCAGTATTTT.

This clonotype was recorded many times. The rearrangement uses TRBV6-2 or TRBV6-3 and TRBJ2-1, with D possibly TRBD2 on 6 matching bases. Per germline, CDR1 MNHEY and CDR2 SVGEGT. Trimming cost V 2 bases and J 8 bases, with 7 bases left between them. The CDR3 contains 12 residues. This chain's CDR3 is CASSYASDEQFF. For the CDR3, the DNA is TGTGCCAGCAGTTACGCTAGCGATGAGCAGTTCTTC.

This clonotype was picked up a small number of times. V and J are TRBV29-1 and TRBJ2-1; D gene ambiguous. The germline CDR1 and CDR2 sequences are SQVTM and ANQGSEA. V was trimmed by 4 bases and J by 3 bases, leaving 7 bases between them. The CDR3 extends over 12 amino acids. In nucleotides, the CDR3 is TGCAGCGTTGCCCAAGACTACAATGAGCAGTTCTTC. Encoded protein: CSVAQDYNEQFF.

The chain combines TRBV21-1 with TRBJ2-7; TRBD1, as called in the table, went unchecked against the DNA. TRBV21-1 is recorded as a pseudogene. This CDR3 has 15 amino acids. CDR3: CASDPPRELIHEQYF. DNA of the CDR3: TGTGCCAGCGACCCCCCTCGGGAGCTAATCCACGAGCAGTACTTC.

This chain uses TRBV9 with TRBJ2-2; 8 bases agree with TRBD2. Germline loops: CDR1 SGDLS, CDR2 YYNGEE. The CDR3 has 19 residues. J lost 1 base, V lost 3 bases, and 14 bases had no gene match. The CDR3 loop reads CASSGTSQPSGRNTGELFF. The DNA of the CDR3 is TGTGCCAGCAGCGGAACTTCGCAACCCAGCGGGAGGAACACCGGGGAGCTGTTTTTT.

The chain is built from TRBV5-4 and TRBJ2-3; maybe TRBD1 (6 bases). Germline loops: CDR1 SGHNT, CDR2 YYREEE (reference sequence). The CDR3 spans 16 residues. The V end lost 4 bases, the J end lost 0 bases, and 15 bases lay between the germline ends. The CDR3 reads CASSIQGVLSTDTQYF. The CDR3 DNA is TGTGCCAGCAGCATACAGGGTGTTCTTAGCACAGATACGCAGTATTTT.

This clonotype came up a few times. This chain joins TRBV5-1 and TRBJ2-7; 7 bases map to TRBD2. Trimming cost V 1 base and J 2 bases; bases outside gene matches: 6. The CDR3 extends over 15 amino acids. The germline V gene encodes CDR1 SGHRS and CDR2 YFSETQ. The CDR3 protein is CASSLRTSDAYEQYF. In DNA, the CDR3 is TGCGCCAGCAGCTTGCGGACTAGTGACGCCTACGAGCAGTACTTC.

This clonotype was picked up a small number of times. The CDR3 DNA sequence: TGTGCCAGCAGCTTTATTGCAGGGAGAAACTACGAGCAGTACTTC. Its translation: CASSFIAGRNYEQYF. The chain couples TRBV5-4 to TRBJ2-7, with D perhaps assigned TRBD1 or TRBD2 (5 bases each). The CDR3 runs to 15 residues. Per germline, CDR1 SGHNT and CDR2 YYREEE (reference sequence). Trimming shortened V by 2 bases and J by 3 bases, and 15 bases separated the two germline ends.

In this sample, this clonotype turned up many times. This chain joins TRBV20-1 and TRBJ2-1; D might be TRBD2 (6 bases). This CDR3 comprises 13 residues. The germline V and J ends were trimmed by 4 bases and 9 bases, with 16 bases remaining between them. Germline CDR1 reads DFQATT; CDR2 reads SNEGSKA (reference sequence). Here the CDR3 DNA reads TGCAGTGCTACTCGCTTGCGGGAAAGTGAGCAGTTCTTC. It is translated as CSATRLRESEQFF.

The CDR3: CASSLARTPSSYNEQFF. CDR3 in DNA: TGCGCCAGCAGCTTGGCTCGGACCCCCAGCTCCTACAATGAGCAGTTCTTC. The genes are TRBV5-1 and TRBJ2-1; no reliable D call. CDR1 and CDR2 from the germline V gene are SGHRS and YFSETQ. The CDR3 has 17 amino acids. V was pared by 0 bases and J by 0 bases, with 13 bases between. The variable domain in full, completed from reference TRBV5-1 and TRBJ2-1, reads KAGVTQTPRYLIKTRGQQVTLSCSPISGHRSVSWYQQTPGQGLQFLFEYFSETQRNKGNFPGRFSGRQFSNSRSEMNVSTLELGDSALYLCASSLARTPSSYNEQFFGPGTRLTVL.

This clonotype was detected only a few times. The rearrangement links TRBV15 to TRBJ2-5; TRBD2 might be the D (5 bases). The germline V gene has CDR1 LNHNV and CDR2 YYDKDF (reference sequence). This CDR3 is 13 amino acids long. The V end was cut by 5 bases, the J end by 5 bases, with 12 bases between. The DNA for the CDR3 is TGTGCCACCAGCGTCGGGGTCCGGGAGACCCAGTACTTC. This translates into CATSVGVRETQYF.

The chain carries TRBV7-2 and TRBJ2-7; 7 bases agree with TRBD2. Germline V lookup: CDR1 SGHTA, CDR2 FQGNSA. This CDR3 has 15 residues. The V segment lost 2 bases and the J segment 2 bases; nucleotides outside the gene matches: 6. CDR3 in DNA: TGTGCCAGCAGCTTAAAGAGCGGGACCGCCTACGAGCAGTACTTC. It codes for CASSLKSGTAYEQYF.

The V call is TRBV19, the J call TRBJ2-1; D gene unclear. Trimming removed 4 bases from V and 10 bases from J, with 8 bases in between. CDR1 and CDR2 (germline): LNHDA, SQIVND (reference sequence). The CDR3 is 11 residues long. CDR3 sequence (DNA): TGTGCCAGTAGTACCCAGGTAGAGCAGTTCTTC. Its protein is CASSTQVEQFF.

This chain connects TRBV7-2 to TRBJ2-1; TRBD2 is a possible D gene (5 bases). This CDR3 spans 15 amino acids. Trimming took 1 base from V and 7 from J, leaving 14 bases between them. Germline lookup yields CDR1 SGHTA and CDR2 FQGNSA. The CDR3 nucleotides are TGTGCCAGCAGCTTAGGAGGGTTTAGCGTAAATGAGCAGTTCTTC. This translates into CASSLGGFSVNEQFF. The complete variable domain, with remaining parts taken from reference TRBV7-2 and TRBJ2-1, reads GAGVSQSPSNKVTEKGKDVELRCDPISGHTALYWYRQSLGQGLEFLIYFQGNSAPDKSGLPSDRFSAERTGGSVSTLTIQRTQQEDSAVYLCASSLGGFSVNEQFFGPGTRLTVL.

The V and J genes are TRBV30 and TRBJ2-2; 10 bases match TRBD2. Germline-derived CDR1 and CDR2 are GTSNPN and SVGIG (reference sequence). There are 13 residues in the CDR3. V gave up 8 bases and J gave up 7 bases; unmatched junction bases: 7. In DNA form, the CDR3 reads TGTGCCCAGGGACTAGCGCCGGGCGGGGAGCTGTTTTTT. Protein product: CAQGLAPGGELFF.

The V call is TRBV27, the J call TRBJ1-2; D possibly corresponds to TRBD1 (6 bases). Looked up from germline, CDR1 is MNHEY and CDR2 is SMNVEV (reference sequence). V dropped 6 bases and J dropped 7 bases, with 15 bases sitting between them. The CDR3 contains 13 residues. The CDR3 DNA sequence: TGTGCCAGCAGAAACACAGGGATGGCTGGCTACACCTTC. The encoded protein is CASRNTGMAGYTF.

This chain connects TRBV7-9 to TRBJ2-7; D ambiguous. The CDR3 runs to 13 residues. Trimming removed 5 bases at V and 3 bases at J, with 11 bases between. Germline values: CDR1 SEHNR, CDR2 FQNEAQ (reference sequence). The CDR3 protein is CASSEAQNYEQYF. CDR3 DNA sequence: TGTGCCAGCAGCGAAGCCCAGAACTACGAGCAGTACTTC. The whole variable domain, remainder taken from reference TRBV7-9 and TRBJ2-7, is DTGVSQNPRHKITKRGQNVTFRCDPISEHNRLYWYRQTLGQGPEFLTYFQNEAQLEKSRLLSDRFSAERPKGSFSTLEIQRTEQGDSAMYLCASSEAQNYEQYFGPGTRLTVT.

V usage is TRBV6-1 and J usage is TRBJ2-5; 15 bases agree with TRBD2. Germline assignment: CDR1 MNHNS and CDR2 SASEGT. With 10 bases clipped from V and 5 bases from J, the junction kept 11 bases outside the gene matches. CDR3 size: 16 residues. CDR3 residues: CAIRTSGRVVRETQYF. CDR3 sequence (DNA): TGTGCCATTAGGACTAGCGGGAGGGTAGTAAGGGAGACCCAGTACTTC.

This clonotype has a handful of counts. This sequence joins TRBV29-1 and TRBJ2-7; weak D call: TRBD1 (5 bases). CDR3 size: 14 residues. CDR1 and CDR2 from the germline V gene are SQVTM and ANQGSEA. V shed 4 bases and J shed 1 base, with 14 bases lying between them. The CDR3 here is CSVVDSQTSYEQYF. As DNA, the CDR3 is TGCAGCGTTGTAGACAGCCAGACGTCCTACGAGCAGTACTTC.

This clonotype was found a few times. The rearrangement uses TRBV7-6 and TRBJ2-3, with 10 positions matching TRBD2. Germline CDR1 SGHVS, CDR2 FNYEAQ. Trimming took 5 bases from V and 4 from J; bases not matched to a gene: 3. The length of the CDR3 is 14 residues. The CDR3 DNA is TGTGCCAGCAGCGTCGGACTAGCGGCAGATACGCAGTATTTT. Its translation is CASSVGLAADTQYF. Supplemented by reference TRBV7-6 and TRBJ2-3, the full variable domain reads GAGVSQSPRYKVTKRGQDVALRCDPISGHVSLYWYRQALGQGPEFLTYFNYEAQQDKSGLPNDRFSAERPEGSISTLTIQRTEQRDSAMYRCASSVGLAADTQYFGPGTRLTVL.

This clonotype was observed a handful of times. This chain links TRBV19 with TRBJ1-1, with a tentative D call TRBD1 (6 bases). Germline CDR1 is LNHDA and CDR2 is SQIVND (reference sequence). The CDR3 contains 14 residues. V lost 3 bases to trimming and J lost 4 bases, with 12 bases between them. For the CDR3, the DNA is TGTGCCAGTAGTATCCAGGGGTGGGCCACTGAAGCTTTCTTT. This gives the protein CASSIQGWATEAFF.

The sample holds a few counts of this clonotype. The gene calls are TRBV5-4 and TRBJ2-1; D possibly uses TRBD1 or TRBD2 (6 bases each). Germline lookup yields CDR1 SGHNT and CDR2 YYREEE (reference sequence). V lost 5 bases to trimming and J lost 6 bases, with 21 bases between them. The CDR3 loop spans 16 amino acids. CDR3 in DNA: TGTGCCAGCAGTTCGGGGGCGCCGGCGCGGGGCAATGAGCAGTTCTTC. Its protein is CASSSGAPARGNEQFF.

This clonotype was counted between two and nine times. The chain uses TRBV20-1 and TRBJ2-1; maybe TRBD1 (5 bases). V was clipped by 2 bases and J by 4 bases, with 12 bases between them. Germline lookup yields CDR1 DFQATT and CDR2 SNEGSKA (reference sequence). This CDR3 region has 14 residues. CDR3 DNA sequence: TGCAGTGCTAGACAGGGAAGTCTATACAATGAGCAGTTCTTC. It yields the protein CSARQGSLYNEQFF.